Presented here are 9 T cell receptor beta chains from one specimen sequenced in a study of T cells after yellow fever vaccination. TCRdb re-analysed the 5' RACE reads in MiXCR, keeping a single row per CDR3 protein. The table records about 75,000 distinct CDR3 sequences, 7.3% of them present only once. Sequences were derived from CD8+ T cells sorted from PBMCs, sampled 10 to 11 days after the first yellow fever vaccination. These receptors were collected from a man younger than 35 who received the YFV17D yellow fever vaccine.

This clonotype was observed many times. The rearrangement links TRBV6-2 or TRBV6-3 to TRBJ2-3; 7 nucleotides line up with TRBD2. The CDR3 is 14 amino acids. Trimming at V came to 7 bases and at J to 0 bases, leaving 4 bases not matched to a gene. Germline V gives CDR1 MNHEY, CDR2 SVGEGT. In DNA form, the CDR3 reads TGTGCCAGCATAGGCGGGAGCAGCACAGATACGCAGTATTTT. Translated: CASIGGSSTDTQYF.

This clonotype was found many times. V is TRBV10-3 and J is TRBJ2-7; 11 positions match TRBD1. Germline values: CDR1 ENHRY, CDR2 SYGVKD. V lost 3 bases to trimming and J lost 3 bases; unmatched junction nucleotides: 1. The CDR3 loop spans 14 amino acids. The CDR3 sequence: CAISEGTGGYEQYV. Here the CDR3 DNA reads TGTGCCATCAGTGAAGGGACAGGGGGCTACGAGCAGTACGTC.

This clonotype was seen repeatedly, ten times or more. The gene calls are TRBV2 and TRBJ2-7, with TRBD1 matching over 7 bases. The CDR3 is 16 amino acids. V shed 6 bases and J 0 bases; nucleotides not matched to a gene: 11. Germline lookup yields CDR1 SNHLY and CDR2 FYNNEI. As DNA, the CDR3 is TGTGCCAGCAGCTCGCTTAAGGACAGGCCCTCCTACGAGCAGTACTTC. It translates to CASSSLKDRPSYEQYF.

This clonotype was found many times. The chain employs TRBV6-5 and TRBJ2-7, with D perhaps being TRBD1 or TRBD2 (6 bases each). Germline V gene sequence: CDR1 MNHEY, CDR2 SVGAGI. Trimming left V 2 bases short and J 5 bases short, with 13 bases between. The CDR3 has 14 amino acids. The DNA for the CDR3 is TGTGCCAGCAGTTACGGAGGGGGGATGGACGAGCAGTACTTC. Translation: CASSYGGGMDEQYF.

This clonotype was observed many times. The CDR3, as DNA: TGTGCCAGCAGTTTATTGCCAGGGTCCGAACCCCTCCACTTT. Its protein is CASSLLPGSEPLHF. The J gene is TRBJ1-6, the V gene TRBV28; D perhaps matches TRBD1 (5 bases). CDR1 and CDR2 (germline): MDHEN, SYDVKM. The CDR3 contains 14 residues. V lost 1 base, J lost 12 bases, and 13 bases lay in between. Together with reference TRBV28 and TRBJ1-6, the CDR3 gives the full variable domain: DVKVTQSSRYLVKRTGEKVFLECVQDMDHENMFWYRQDPGLGLRLIYFSYDVKMKEKGDIPEGYSVSREKKERFSLILESASTNQTSMYLCASSLLPGSEPLHFGNGTRLTVT.

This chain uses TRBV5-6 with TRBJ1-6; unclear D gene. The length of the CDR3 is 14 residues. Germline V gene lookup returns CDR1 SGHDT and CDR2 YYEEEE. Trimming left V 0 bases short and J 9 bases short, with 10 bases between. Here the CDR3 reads CASSLVGSSSPLHF. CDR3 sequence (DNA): TGTGCCAGCAGCTTGGTGGGTTCAAGTTCACCCCTCCACTTT.

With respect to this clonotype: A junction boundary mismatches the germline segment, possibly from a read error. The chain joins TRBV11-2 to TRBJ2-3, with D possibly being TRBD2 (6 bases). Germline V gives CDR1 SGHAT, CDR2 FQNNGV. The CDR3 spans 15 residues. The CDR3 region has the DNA TGTTCCAGCAGCTTAGACCCGGGGGTTGGAGATACGCAGTATTTT. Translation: CSSSLDPGVGDTQYF.

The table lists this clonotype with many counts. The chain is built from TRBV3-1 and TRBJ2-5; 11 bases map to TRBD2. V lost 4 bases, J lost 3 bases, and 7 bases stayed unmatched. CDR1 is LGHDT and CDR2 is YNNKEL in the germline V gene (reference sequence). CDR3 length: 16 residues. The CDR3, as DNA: TGTGCCAGCAGCCTTGAGACTAGCGGGGCGGAAGAGACCCAGTACTTC. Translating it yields CASSLETSGAEETQYF.

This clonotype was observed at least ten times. CDR3 protein: CASTPRARAEEAFF. CDR3 coding DNA: TGTGCCAGCACCCCAAGAGCTCGAGCCGAAGAAGCTTTCTTT. The chain combines TRBV6-2 or TRBV6-3 with TRBJ1-1; D is ambiguous. Germline CDR1 is MNHEY and CDR2 is SVGEGT. There are 14 residues in the CDR3. Deletions cut 7 bases from V and 8 bases from J, with 20 bases between.